This T cell receptor beta chain was sequenced during a study of cytomegalovirus exposure and HLA in healthy donors. V lost 0 bases, J lost 10 bases, and 16 bases lay in between. The V gene's germline CDR1 is SEHNR and CDR2 FQNEAQ (reference sequence). The CDR3 loop spans 15 amino acids. By share of the sample, this clone is medium-sized. 60 Vbeta and 13 Jbeta primers were used in PCR. Assay: immunoSEQ multiplex PCR; the TCRdb copy retains only in-frame clones and omits some. The data hold about 100,000 clones, with around 77% observed a single time. The chain couples TRBV7-9 to TRBJ2-1, with D perhaps matching TRBD2 (6 bases). The sample taken for sequencing was PBMCs. This TCR came from a woman in her fifties or sixties in good health and CMV-seropositive. CDR3 sequence reads: CASSLAEGASIEQFF. The CDR3 bases are TGTGCCAGCAGCTTAGCGGAGGGAGCTTCAATCGAGCAGTTCTTC.